This entry lists 20 T cell receptor beta chains sequenced from one sample in a study of response to subunit inactivated influenza vaccine. MiXCR, run by TCRdb on the RT-PCR reads, gives a single entry per CDR3 protein. This table holds about 480,000 distinct CDR3 sequences, over 10% found once. Sequencing was performed on PBMCs from blood, taken roughly 47 days after vaccination. These receptors were collected from a man between 45 and 60 years old who received an inactivated influenza vaccine.

There are many counts of this clonotype. V and J are TRBV28 and TRBJ2-1, with 8 bases that match TRBD2. V dropped 5 bases and J dropped 1; count of bases not matched to a gene: 7. CDR1 is MDHEN and CDR2 is SYDVKM in the germline V gene. This CDR3 region has 16 residues. CDR3 in DNA: TGTGCCAGCAGTCTCTCTAGCGGGCGGTCCTACAATGAGCAGTTCTTC. Translating gives CASSLSSGRSYNEQFF.

There are a few counts of this clonotype. The rearrangement joins TRBV11-2 to TRBJ2-3; 7 bases fit TRBD1. With 0 bases clipped from V and 3 bases from J, the junction kept 9 bases outside the gene matches. The CDR3 extends over 17 amino acids. CDR1 SGHAT and CDR2 FQNNGV come from the germline V gene. In nucleotides, the CDR3 is TGTGCCAGCAGCTTAGATGGGCAGGGGGTGCGGACAGATACGCAGTATTTT. Translating it yields CASSLDGQGVRTDTQYF.

This clonotype has a handful of counts. The J gene is TRBJ1-1, the V gene TRBV9; D is ambiguous. The CDR3 spans 13 residues. Germline CDR1 reads SGDLS; CDR2 reads YYNGEE. V lost 0 bases, J lost 3 bases, and 6 bases lay in between. The CDR3 DNA is TGTGCCAGCAGCGTAGATAAGGACACTGAAGCTTTCTTT. This codes for CASSVDKDTEAFF.

This clonotype appeared a few times. This chain connects TRBV29-1 to TRBJ1-3, with D unclear. Germline values: CDR1 SQVTM, CDR2 ANQGSEA. V was pared by 6 bases and J by 4 bases, with 13 bases between. This CDR3 spans 13 amino acids. The CDR3, as DNA: TGCAGCGTGGCTTACGAGGGAGGAAACACCATATATTTT. Translating gives CSVAYEGGNTIYF.

This clonotype has a handful of counts. The genes are TRBV7-2 and TRBJ2-1; 12 bases align to TRBD1. V lost 5 bases to trimming and J lost 9 bases; unmatched junction nucleotides: 8. Germline V lookup: CDR1 SGHTA, CDR2 FQGNSA. The CDR3 covers 15 residues. CDR3: CASSPGGQGAREQFF. DNA for the CDR3: TGTGCCAGCAGCCCAGGGGGACAGGGGGCTCGTGAGCAGTTCTTC.

This clonotype was counted ten times or more. The J gene is TRBJ1-1, the V gene TRBV5-5; D unclear. From germline, CDR1 is SGHKS and CDR2 YYEKEE (reference sequence). Between the trimmed V and J ends, which lost 4 bases and 7 bases, there was a span of 11 bases. The CDR3 totals 12 residues. CDR3 amino acids: CASSNYRLEAFF. CDR3 sequence (DNA): TGTGCCAGCAGCAATTACCGGCTTGAAGCTTTCTTT. Supplemented by reference TRBV5-5 and TRBJ1-1, the full variable domain reads DAGVTQSPTHLIKTRGQQVTLRCSPISGHKSVSWYQQVLGQGPQFIFQYYEKEERGRGNFPDRFSARQFPNYSSELNVNALLLGDSALYLCASSNYRLEAFFGQGTRLTVV.

There are many counts of this clonotype. The chain employs TRBV4-1 and TRBJ1-1; D not certain. The CDR3 is made up of 15 amino acids. CDR1 is MGHRA and CDR2 is YSYEKL in the germline V gene. Trimming removed 2 bases from V and 1 base from J, with 11 bases in between. CDR3 sequence (DNA): TGCGCCAGCAGCCAACACTTTACAAGGAACACTGAAGCTTTCTTT. It is translated as CASSQHFTRNTEAFF.

This clonotype came up a few times. V is TRBV5-6 and J is TRBJ1-6; D possibly corresponds to TRBD1 (5 bases). The ends were cut back, 4 bases at V and 6 bases at J, with 14 bases in the middle. Germline values: CDR1 SGHDT, CDR2 YYEEEE. The CDR3 covers 15 residues. In DNA, the CDR3 is TGTGCCAGCAGCCGTTCGGGACCGATTAATTCACCCCTCCACTTT. Protein product: CASSRSGPINSPLHF. The complete variable domain, with remaining parts taken from reference TRBV5-6 and TRBJ1-6, reads DAGVTQSPTHLIKTRGQQVTLRCSPKSGHDTVSWYQQALGQGPQFIFQYYEEEERQRGNFPDRFSGHQFPNYSSELNVNALLLGDSALYLCASSRSGPINSPLHFGNGTRLTVT.

Concerning this clonotype itself: At one boundary the junction diverges from the germline segment, which might be a read error. The gene calls are TRBV10-3 and TRBJ2-7; possible D gene TRBD2, 5 bases. CDR1 and CDR2 from the germline V gene are ENHRY and SYGVKD. The CDR3 spans 14 residues. CDR3 DNA: TGTGCCATCAGTGGAACGGGATTCTCCCACGATCAGTACTTC. Its protein product is CAISGTGFSHDQYF.

The V and J genes are TRBV27 and TRBJ2-5; 7 bases are shared with TRBD1. J was trimmed by 8 bases and V by 4 bases; bases with no gene match: 13. From germline, CDR1 is MNHEY and CDR2 SMNVEV (reference sequence). The CDR3 runs to 15 residues. In DNA, the CDR3 is TGTGCCAGCAGTTCACCGGGACAGCGGCCCGACACCCAGTACTTC. This encodes CASSSPGQRPDTQYF.

This clonotype was seen repeatedly, ten times or more. This rearrangement joins TRBV11-2 to TRBJ1-1, with D hard to call. The CDR3 totals 15 residues. The V end was cut by 2 bases, the J end by 1 base, with 11 bases between. Looked up from germline, CDR1 is SGHAT and CDR2 is FQNNGV. The CDR3 nucleotides are TGTGCCAGCAGCTTATCTGACTCATCGAACACTGAAGCTTTCTTT. Translation gives CASSLSDSSNTEAFF.

A note on this clonotype: The junction does not match germline at one end; this may be a read error. The chain links TRBV20-1 to TRBJ2-3, with a tentative D call TRBD2 (6 bases). The CDR3 loop spans 16 amino acids. The germline V gene encodes CDR1 DFQATT and CDR2 SNEGSKA (reference sequence). The CDR3 sequence: CCAREGSSGRTDTQYF. The CDR3 bases are TGCTGTGCTAGAGAGGGTTCAAGCGGGCGAACAGATACGCAGTATTTT.

This clonotype was seen a handful of times. The V gene is TRBV6-1, the J gene TRBJ1-1, with TRBD1 as a possible D gene (6 bases). Germline CDR1 MNHNS, CDR2 SASEGT. The CDR3 totals 14 residues. V lost 6 bases and J 4 bases, leaving 15 bases between the germline ends. CDR3 in amino acids: CASSSPRGATEAFF. In DNA form, the CDR3 reads TGTGCCAGCAGCTCCCCCCGGGGGGCCACTGAAGCTTTCTTT.

This clonotype has more than one count but fewer than ten. The genes are TRBV12-3 or TRBV12-4 and TRBJ1-5; no clear D. The V end was cut by 5 bases, the J end by 5 bases, with 16 bases between. This CDR3 has 15 residues. The DNA of the CDR3 is TGTGCCAGCAGTCCCAGTGGAGGGAGGTATCAGCCCCAGCATTTT. This codes for CASSPSGGRYQPQHF.

In this sample, this clonotype turned up many times. V usage is TRBV12-3 or TRBV12-4 and J usage is TRBJ2-1; no firm D call. V was clipped by 3 bases and J by 5 bases, with 8 bases between them. This CDR3 comprises 13 residues. The CDR3 region is CASSLDSDNEQFF. The CDR3 DNA sequence: TGTGCCAGCAGTTTGGATTCCGACAATGAGCAGTTCTTC.

This rearrangement joins TRBV20-1 to TRBJ2-7; 10 bases match TRBD2. Trimming cost V 3 bases and J 2 bases; bases outside gene matches: 7. The CDR3 contains 15 residues. CDR1 is DFQATT, CDR2 SNEGSKA, per germline (reference sequence). This CDR3 is CSARLAGDPPYEQYF. DNA of the CDR3: TGCAGTGCTAGGCTAGCGGGAGATCCACCCTACGAGCAGTACTTC.

This clonotype came up a few times. The chain couples TRBV4-3 to TRBJ2-3; a weak D match, TRBD2 (6 bases). V lost 0 bases to trimming and J lost 0 bases, with 19 bases between them. Per the germline V gene, CDR1 is LGHNA and CDR2 is YSLEER. The CDR3 is 19 residues long. As DNA, the CDR3 is TGCGCCAGCAGCCAAGATCTGCTAGCGCAATCCCCTAGCACAGATACGCAGTATTTT. Its translation is CASSQDLLAQSPSTDTQYF.

This clonotype was seen just once. This sequence joins TRBV11-2 and TRBJ2-3; the match to TRBD1 covers 7 bases. This CDR3 has 13 residues. The J segment lost 3 bases and the V segment lost 7 bases, leaving 4 bases of the junction unmatched. Germline CDR1 reads SGHAT; CDR2 reads FQNNGV. The CDR3 loop reads CASTEQGTDTQYF. In DNA form, the CDR3 reads TGTGCCAGCACCGAACAGGGGACAGATACGCAGTATTTT.

V and J are TRBV12-3 or TRBV12-4 and TRBJ2-7, with D hard to call. The V gene lost 2 bases and the J gene lost 6 bases, with 14 bases spanning the gap. The CDR3 is made up of 14 amino acids. The DNA for the CDR3 is TGTGCCAGCAGTTTACGGGTTATCTCACTCGAGCAGTACTTC. It codes for CASSLRVISLEQYF.

This clonotype was recorded a few times. This chain joins TRBV5-1 and TRBJ2-1; 10 bases agree with TRBD1. This CDR3 comprises 17 residues. V lost 0 bases to trimming and J lost 4 bases; unmatched junction nucleotides: 7. Germline V gives CDR1 SGHRS, CDR2 YFSETQ. The CDR3 nucleotides read TGCGCCAGCAGCTTGGACTCCGGGACAGGGGCTTACAATGAGCAGTTCTTC. Its translation: CASSLDSGTGAYNEQFF.